This T cell receptor beta chain comes out of a study of beta chain features in type 1 diabetes (dated by TCRdb to about 2018). Regarding the research as a whole: Mean age, gender distribution, total cell number and subset yield did not differ between patients and healthy donors. In the study, recently diagnosed type 1 diabetes patients and matched healthy donors were compared on the TCRB repertoires of their sorted circulating CD4+ T cell subsets. Regulatory and stem cell-like memory subsets were obtained from only 8 patients and about eight healthy donors, while naive and central memory subsets were obtained from all 30 or so donors. A total of roughly 110 million sorted cells were examined across all samples, and the number of cells per subset was strongly correlated with RNA yield. Here is what the overall study found, with its caveats: Shorter templates might be favored by PCR, yet because patient and control samples were amplified and corrected together, any such skew would affect both groups equally. Because the HLA sub-analyses included only small numbers of individuals, any influence of HLA type on TCRB rearrangement was left unresolved. Because cDNA was sequenced instead of genomic DNA, highly expressing activated cells could be over-represented, though the groups showed no difference in activation or CD3 levels. At VDJ recombination sites, type 1 diabetes patients had fewer insertions and more deleted nucleotides, which implies abnormalities in thymic rearrangement. A moderate but significant shortening of TCRB CDR3 length was observed in type 1 diabetes patients in all four CD4+ subsets. Naive, central memory and regulatory TCRB repertoires appeared to be more similar among patients than among healthy donors.

The entire amount of isolated RNA was reverse transcribed using the High Capacity cDNA Reverse Transcription Kit, so the sequenced TCRB transcripts were expressed ones. Deep immunoSEQ sequencing was applied to naive, central memory and regulatory T cell samples, giving an average of roughly 3.5 million total reads per sample. Sorted cells were lysed in RLT buffer, and RNA was extracted using DNase-treated RNeasy Micro or Mini kits according to cell number. Each cell subset was processed on its own to prevent cross-contamination, while patient and healthy donor samples were processed together. Using the immunoSEQ multiplex PCR, TCRB sequences were amplified from cDNA into 87-bp fragments spanning the CDR3 region. Amplicons were sequenced on the Illumina HiSeq platform. For the original study's pipeline: PCR bias was computationally corrected using synthetic template baselines, reads within Hamming distance 2 were collapsed, and singletons that could not be merged were discarded. By aligning reads against IMGT, V, D and J genes, CDR3 length, and insertions or deletions at six rearrangement sites were assigned. Within each subset, clonotype counts were normalized to the number of sorted cells before true diversity and Gini coefficients were calculated with the tcR R package. The overlap coefficient, calculated on TCRB nucleotide sequences, was used to measure repertoire sharing. As a proxy for the pre-selection repertoire, out-of-frame TCRB sequences from naive cells were analyzed. Here the immuneACCESS table is served through TCRdb, limited to in-frame sequences with V and J called. Missing clones are a known gap in these copies; in checked studies unresolved V genes cover under half, and the rest lacks a known reason. The V and J calls and clone size come from that table; D and trimming were worked out from the DNA. The sample table shows roughly 730,000 clones, and about an eighth are seen once. The ten largest clones add up to approximately 0.022% of the sample.

This clone was seen more than once but under ten times. Its antigen remains unidentified. No qualities accompany the bases; no much larger clone lies one base away. Each donor gave one peripheral blood draw, averaging roughly 100 mL, which was collected into heparinised tubes. A BD FACSAria II and a panel including CD45RO, CCR7, CD25, CD127, CD95 and CD27 were used to sort naive, central memory, regulatory and stem cell-like memory CD4+ T cells. Every sorted population had a purity above 98%. PBMCs were isolated immediately by Lymphoprep density gradient centrifugation and stained directly without culture. So that batch effects would be minimized, each experiment stained and sorted samples in pairs, pairing one healthy donor with one patient. The CDR3, from cysteine to phenylalanine, totals 14 residues. Only the CDR3 DNA is retained, 42 bases long and in frame from the first base. V is clipped by 6 bases and J by 5 bases, and the sequence between their germline boundaries is 16 bases long. From a lookup of the germline V gene (reference sequence), CDR1 and CDR2 are SEHNR and FQNEAQ.

The specimen was naive CD4+ T cells from blood. According to the study, the label for this sample's cell subset or site signals: true naive CD4+ T cells. The TCR sequence derives from a young man with type 1 diabetes. This sequence uses TRBV7-9 and TRBJ1-2; TRBD1 is a weak D gene call, 6 bases matching. This receptor has the CDR3 CASSLIQGAYGYTF. The nucleotide sequence is given as TGTGCCAGCAGTTTGATACAGGGCGCGTATGGCTACACCTTC. Supplemented by the reference TRBV7-9 and TRBJ1-2 proteins around the CDR3, the complete variable domain is DTGVSQNPRHKITKRGQNVTFRCDPISEHNRLYWYRQTLGQGPEFLTYFQNEAQLEKSRLLSDRFSAERPKGSFSTLEIQRTEQGDSAMYLCASSLIQGAYGYTFGSGTRLTVV.